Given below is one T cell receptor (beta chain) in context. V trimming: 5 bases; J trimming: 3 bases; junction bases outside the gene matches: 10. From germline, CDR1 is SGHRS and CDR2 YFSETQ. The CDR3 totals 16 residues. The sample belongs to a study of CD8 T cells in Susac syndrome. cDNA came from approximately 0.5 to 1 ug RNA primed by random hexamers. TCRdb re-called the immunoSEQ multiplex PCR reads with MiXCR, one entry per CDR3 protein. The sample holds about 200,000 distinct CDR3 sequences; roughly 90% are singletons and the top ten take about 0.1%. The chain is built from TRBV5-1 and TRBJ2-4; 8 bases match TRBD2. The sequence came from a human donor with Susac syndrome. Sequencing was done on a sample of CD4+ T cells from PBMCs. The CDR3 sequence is CASRSGGPSDKNIQYF. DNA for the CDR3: TGCGCCAGCAGGTCGGGAGGGCCTAGTGACAAAAACATTCAGTACTTC.